A single sample gave rise to the 5 T cell receptor beta chains below, sequenced in a study of control samples from healthy donors and cancer patients. Measured with immunoSEQ multiplex PCR; TCRdb has only the in-frame clones, and not every one. Here the sample spans 150,000 or so clones, roughly 88% being singletons. The specimen sequenced was blood. The receptors were gathered from a woman aged 30 to 39 in good health.

This clone was counted between two and nine times. The chain employs TRBV7-6 and TRBJ2-1, with D possibly matching TRBD1 (5 bases). Germline V gives CDR1 SGHVS, CDR2 FNYEAQ. The CDR3 loop spans 15 amino acids. Trimming cost V 5 bases and J 0 bases, with 11 bases left between them. The CDR3 is CASSAADNSYNEQFF. CDR3 DNA sequence: TGTGCCAGCAGCGCCGCGGACAACTCCTACAATGAGCAGTTCTTC.

This clone showed up just a few times. The V and J genes are TRBV28 and TRBJ1-2; 7 bases line up with TRBD1. This CDR3 has 13 residues. V gave up 10 bases and J gave up 5 bases; unmatched junction bases: 10. Germline V CDR1 and CDR2: MDHEN, SYDVKM. CDR3 sequence (DNA): TGTGCCACTTACTCCGGGACAGAGTATGGCTACACCTTC. Amino acids: CATYSGTEYGYTF.

V is TRBV7-8 and J is TRBJ2-1; D uncertain. Per germline, CDR1 SGHVS and CDR2 FQNEAQ. Trimming removed 7 bases at V and 0 bases at J, with 13 bases between. The CDR3 is 15 amino acids. CDR3 in amino acids: CASNWVVGSYNEQFF. The CDR3 nucleotides are TGTGCCAGCAACTGGGTAGTAGGCTCCTACAATGAGCAGTTCTTC.

V usage is TRBV6-7 and J usage is TRBJ2-7, with D tentatively TRBD1 (6 bases). TRBV6-7 is an ORF, and what it does is uncertain. V was pared by 5 bases and J by 1 base, with 21 bases between. CDR3 length: 17 amino acids. CDR3 protein: CASSTSRGLHFSYEQYF. In DNA, the CDR3 is TGTGCCAGCAGTACCTCAAGGGGGTTACACTTTTCCTACGAGCAGTACTTC.

About this clone: Additional DNA sequences in this sample encode the identical CDR3. The chain recombines TRBV7-8 with TRBJ2-3, with D hard to call. Germline values: CDR1 SGHVS, CDR2 FQNEAQ. This CDR3 comprises 12 residues. V was shortened by 3 bases and J by 6 bases, with 7 bases between the two germline ends. Here the CDR3 DNA reads TGTGCCAGCAGCTTTGGGTCCGATACGCAGTATTTT. Translated, it gives CASSFGSDTQYF.